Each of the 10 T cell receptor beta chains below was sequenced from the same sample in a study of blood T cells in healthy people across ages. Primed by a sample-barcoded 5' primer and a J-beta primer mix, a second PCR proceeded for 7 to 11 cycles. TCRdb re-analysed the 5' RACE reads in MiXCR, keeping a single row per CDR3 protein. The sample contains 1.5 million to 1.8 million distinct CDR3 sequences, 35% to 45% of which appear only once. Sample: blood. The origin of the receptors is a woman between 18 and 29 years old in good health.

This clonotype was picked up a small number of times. In DNA, the CDR3 is TGTGCCAGCAGCCTCGGATCACCCCTATATGGCTACACCTTC. Its protein product is CASSLGSPLYGYTF. V gene TRBV7-2 combines with J gene TRBJ1-2, with D unclear. The CDR3 has 14 amino acids. Germline loops: CDR1 SGHTA, CDR2 FQGNSA. V shed 5 bases and J shed 5 bases, with 15 bases lying between them.

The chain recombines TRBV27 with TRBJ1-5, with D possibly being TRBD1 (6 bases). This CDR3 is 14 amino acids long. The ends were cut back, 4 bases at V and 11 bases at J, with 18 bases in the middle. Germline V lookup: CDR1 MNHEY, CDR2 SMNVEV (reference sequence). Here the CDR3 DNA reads TGTGCCAGCAGTTACCAAGGACAGCACGGGACCCAGCATTTT. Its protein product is CASSYQGQHGTQHF.

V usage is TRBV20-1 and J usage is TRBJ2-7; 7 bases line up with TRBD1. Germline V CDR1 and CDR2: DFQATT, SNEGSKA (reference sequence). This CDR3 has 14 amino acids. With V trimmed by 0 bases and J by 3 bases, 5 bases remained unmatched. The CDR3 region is CSARDRDRVYEQYF. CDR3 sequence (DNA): TGCAGTGCTAGAGACCGGGACAGAGTCTACGAGCAGTACTTC.

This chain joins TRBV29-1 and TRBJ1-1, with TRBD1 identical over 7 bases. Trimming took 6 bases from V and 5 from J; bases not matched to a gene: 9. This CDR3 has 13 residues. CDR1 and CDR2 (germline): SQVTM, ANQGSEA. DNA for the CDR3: TGCAGCGTCCTTGACAGGGTACGGACTGAAGCTTTCTTT. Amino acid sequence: CSVLDRVRTEAFF.

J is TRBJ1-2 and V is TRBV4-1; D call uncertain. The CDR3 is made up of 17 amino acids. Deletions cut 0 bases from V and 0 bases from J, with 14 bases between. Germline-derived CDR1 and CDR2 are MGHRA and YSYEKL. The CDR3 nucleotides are TGCGCCAGCAGCCAAGATAGGTTAGGCACGCCTAACTATGGCTACACCTTC. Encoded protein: CASSQDRLGTPNYGYTF.

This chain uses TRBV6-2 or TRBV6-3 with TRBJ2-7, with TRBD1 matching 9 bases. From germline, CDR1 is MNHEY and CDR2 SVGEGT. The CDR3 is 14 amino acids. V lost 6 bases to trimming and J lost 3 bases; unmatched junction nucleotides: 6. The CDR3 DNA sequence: TGTGCCAGCAGGGGACAGGGCCCCTACTACGAGCAGTACTTC. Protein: CASRGQGPYYEQYF.

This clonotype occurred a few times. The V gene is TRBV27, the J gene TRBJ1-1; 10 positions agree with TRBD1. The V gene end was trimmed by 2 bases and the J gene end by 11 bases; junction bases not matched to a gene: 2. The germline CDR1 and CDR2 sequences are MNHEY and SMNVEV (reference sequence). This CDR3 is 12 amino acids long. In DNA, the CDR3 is TGTGCCAGCAGTTTAGGGGGACAGGGGGCTTTCTTT. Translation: CASSLGGQGAFF.

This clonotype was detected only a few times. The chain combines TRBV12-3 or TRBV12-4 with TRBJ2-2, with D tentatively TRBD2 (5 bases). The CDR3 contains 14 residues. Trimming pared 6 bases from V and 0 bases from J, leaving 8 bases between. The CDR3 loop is CASRRDANTGELFF. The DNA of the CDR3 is TGTGCCAGCAGACGGGATGCGAACACCGGGGAGCTGTTTTTT.

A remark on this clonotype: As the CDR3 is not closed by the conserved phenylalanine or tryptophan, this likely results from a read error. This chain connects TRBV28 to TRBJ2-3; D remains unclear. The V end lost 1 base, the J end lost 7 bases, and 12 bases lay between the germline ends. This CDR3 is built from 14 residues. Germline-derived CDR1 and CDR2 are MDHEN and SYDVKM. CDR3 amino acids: CASSLLARRHTQYL. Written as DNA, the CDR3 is TGTGCCAGCAGTTTATTGGCCCGCCGGCATACGCAGTATCTT.

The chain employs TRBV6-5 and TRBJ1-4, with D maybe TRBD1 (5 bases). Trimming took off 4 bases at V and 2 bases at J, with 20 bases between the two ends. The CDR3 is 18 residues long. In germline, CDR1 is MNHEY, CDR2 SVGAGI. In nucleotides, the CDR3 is TGTGCCAGCAGTTGTGCTCGCACGAGGGGATCGACTAATGAAAAACTGTTTTTT. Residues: CASSCARTRGSTNEKLFF.